This TCR beta chain was found in a study of blood T cell repertoires in COVID-19. Study-wide background: T cells, B-cell-depleted T cells, or PBMCs provided the cDNA or gDNA that served as material.

Across 20 to 25 US areas, participants ranged in age from about 18 to 90 years. Only in-frame clones appear in the TCRdb table, and some are missing; sequencing was by immunoSEQ multiplex PCR. This sample has more than 200,000 clones, with more than 75% found just once. V was trimmed by 1 base and J by 0 bases, leaving 16 bases between them. The CDR3 consists of 18 residues. Germline CDR1 ENHRY, CDR2 SYGVKD. This sequence was found in a man in his forties who had recovered from COVID-19. The material sequenced was PBMCs or T cells enriched from blood (not recorded which). V and J are TRBV10-3 and TRBJ1-3; perhaps TRBD1 as D (5 bases). The CDR3 DNA reads TGTGCCATCAGTGAGTTTAAGGGACTCACTGACTCTGGAAACACCATATATTTT. Protein: CAISEFKGLTDSGNTIYF.